This record looks at one T cell receptor (beta chain) sequence and its context. The antigen is unknown. Specified time point: persistent/refractory GD, antithyroid drugs over 5 years with positive TRAb. The authors made the TCR library using RNA they extracted from PBMCs. Patients all came to the study from an endocrinology department in Xi'an, China. This entry belongs to a study of regulatory T cells in long-lasting Graves disease. Study-level findings and limits: Relative to new patients (966), persistent patients exhibited greater sharing of public clonotypes (around 3,000). There were preferences for TRBV28, TRBJ1-2 and TRBJ2-5 in persistent disease.

HTBI primers from iRepertoire and Arm-PCR of CDR3 regions yielded the TCR beta libraries. Each CDR3 protein is one row after TCRdb ran MiXCR on the multiplex PCR reads. The repertoire includes 500,000 to 700,000 distinct CDR3 sequences, around 30% of them detected once, and around 42% sits in the top ten. V was clipped by 9 bases and J by 9 bases, with 14 bases between them. The CDR3 length is 12 residues. The TCR sequence derives from a female donor with Graves disease. Here the sequenced sample was peripheral blood mononuclear cells (PBMCs), taken when the disease was refractory, from a patient treated with antithyroid drugs. This chain links TRBV12-3 or TRBV12-4 with TRBJ2-2; D perhaps matches TRBD2 (7 bases). CDR3: CASGGGGRELFF. The CDR3 nucleotides read TGTGCCAGTGGCGGCGGGGGCCGGGAGCTGTTTTTT.